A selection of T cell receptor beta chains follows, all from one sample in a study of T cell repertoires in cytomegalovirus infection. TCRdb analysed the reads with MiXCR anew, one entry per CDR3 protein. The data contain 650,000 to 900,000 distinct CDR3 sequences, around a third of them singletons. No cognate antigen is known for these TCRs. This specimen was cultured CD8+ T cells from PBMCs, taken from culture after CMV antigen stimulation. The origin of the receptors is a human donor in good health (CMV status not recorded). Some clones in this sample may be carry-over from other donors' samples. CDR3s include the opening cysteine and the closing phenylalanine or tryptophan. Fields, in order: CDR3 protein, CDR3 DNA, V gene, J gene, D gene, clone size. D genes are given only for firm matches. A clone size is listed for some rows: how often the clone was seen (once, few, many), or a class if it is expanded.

cdr3_aa: CASSSTPHREVTDTQYF
cdr3_nt: TGTGCCAGCAGCTCGACCCCCCACCGGGAGGTCACAGATACGCAGTATTTT
v_call: TRBV7-9
j_call: TRBJ2-3
d_call: TRBD2
clone_size: .

cdr3_aa: CASSTTFDRDWDNEQFF
cdr3_nt: TGTGCCAGCTCAACAACCTTCGACAGGGATTGGGACAATGAGCAGTTCTTC
v_call: TRBV18
j_call: TRBJ2-1
d_call: TRBD1
clone_size: .

cdr3_aa: CASSQSSGAGNEQFF
cdr3_nt: TGCGCCAGCAGCCAGTCTAGCGGGGCGGGGAATGAGCAGTTCTTC
v_call: TRBV4-1
j_call: TRBJ2-1
d_call: TRBD2
clone_size: .

cdr3_aa: CASKRGGYNEQFF
cdr3_nt: TGTGCCAGCAAAAGGGGCGGCTACAATGAGCAGTTCTTC
v_call: TRBV12-3/TRBV12-4
j_call: TRBJ2-1
d_call: .
clone_size: few

cdr3_aa: CASSFRWNTEAFF
cdr3_nt: TGTGCCAGCAGTTTTAGGTGGAACACTGAAGCTTTCTTT
v_call: TRBV12-3/TRBV12-4
j_call: TRBJ1-1
d_call: .
clone_size: many

cdr3_aa: CSVPPDGRGQAFF
cdr3_nt: TGCAGCGTTCCCCCTGACGGCCGAGGTCAGGCTTTCTTT
v_call: TRBV29-1
j_call: TRBJ1-1
d_call: .
clone_size: .

cdr3_aa: CASSTPGQGYNEQFF
cdr3_nt: TGTGCCAGCAGTACACCGGGACAAGGTTACAATGAGCAGTTCTTC
v_call: TRBV6-1
j_call: TRBJ2-1
d_call: .
clone_size: .

cdr3_aa: CASSYGSIPYGYTF
cdr3_nt: TGTGCCAGCAGTTACGGTTCCATTCCGTATGGCTACACCTTC
v_call: TRBV6-6
j_call: TRBJ1-2
d_call: .
clone_size: few

cdr3_aa: CASSLGPGAGDEQYF
cdr3_nt: TGTGCCAGCAGCTTAGGACCCGGCGCGGGGGACGAGCAGTACTTC
v_call: TRBV7-6
j_call: TRBJ2-7
d_call: TRBD2
clone_size: .

cdr3_aa: CASSLFVNTEAFF
cdr3_nt: TGTGCCAGCAGCTTGTTTGTGAACACTGAAGCTTTCTTT
v_call: TRBV11-3
j_call: TRBJ1-1
d_call: .
clone_size: many

cdr3_aa: CASSLAWTGGGQPQHF
cdr3_nt: TGTGCCAGCAGCTTAGCTTGGACGGGGGGCGGTCAGCCCCAGCATTTT
v_call: TRBV7-2
j_call: TRBJ1-5
d_call: .
clone_size: many

cdr3_aa: CASSIYTDEQFF
cdr3_nt: TGTGCCAGTAGTATCTACACGGATGAGCAGTTCTTC
v_call: TRBV19
j_call: TRBJ2-1
d_call: .
clone_size: .

cdr3_aa: CASSYPRGTSGVRSYNEQFF
cdr3_nt: TGTGCCAGCAGCTACCCCCGGGGGACTAGCGGGGTTCGCTCCTACAATGAGCAGTTCTTC
v_call: TRBV9
j_call: TRBJ2-1
d_call: TRBD2
clone_size: few

cdr3_aa: CATGTGDYEQYF
cdr3_nt: TGTGCCACCGGGACAGGGGACTACGAGCAGTACTTC
v_call: TRBV19
j_call: TRBJ2-7
d_call: TRBD1
clone_size: .

cdr3_aa: CASSGLGREAFF
cdr3_nt: TGTGCCAGCAGTGGTCTGGGACGTGAAGCTTTCTTT
v_call: TRBV27
j_call: TRBJ1-1
d_call: .
clone_size: .

cdr3_aa: CAISDKGTATNYGYTF
cdr3_nt: TGTGCCATCAGCGATAAAGGGACGGCCACTAACTATGGCTACACCTTC
v_call: TRBV10-3
j_call: TRBJ1-2
d_call: .
clone_size: .

cdr3_aa: CASGEGRTYSNQPQHF
cdr3_nt: TGTGCCAGCGGGGAGGGGCGCACTTATAGCAATCAGCCCCAGCATTTT
v_call: TRBV2
j_call: TRBJ1-5
d_call: .
clone_size: .

cdr3_aa: CASSQVRVGNTEAFF
cdr3_nt: TGCGCCAGCAGCCAAGTGAGGGTCGGGAACACTGAAGCTTTCTTT
v_call: TRBV4-1
j_call: TRBJ1-1
d_call: .
clone_size: few

cdr3_aa: CASSFGGPDTGELFF
cdr3_nt: TGTGCCAGCAGCTTTGGAGGGCCGGACACCGGGGAGCTGTTTTTT
v_call: TRBV11-2
j_call: TRBJ2-2
d_call: .
clone_size: few

cdr3_aa: CASDPLGSSYNEQFF
cdr3_nt: TGTGCCAGTGACCCACTGGGAAGCTCCTACAATGAGCAGTTCTTC
v_call: TRBV7-8
j_call: TRBJ2-1
d_call: .
clone_size: many

cdr3_aa: CASSPELAGSTRTQFF
cdr3_nt: TGTGCCAGTAGCCCAGAACTAGCGGGGTCTACCCGGACCCAGTTCTTC
v_call: TRBV19
j_call: TRBJ2-1
d_call: TRBD2
clone_size: many

cdr3_aa: CASSPLPGTEQFF
cdr3_nt: TGTGCCAGCAGTCCCCTCCCGGGCACTGAGCAGTTCTTC
v_call: TRBV7-6
j_call: TRBJ2-1
d_call: .
clone_size: .

cdr3_aa: CASSQGDDLNSPLHF
cdr3_nt: TGTGCCAGCAGCCAAGGGGACGATCTTAATTCACCCCTCCACTTT
v_call: TRBV5-4
j_call: TRBJ1-6
d_call: .
clone_size: few

cdr3_aa: CASSYLRGGADTQYF
cdr3_nt: TGTGCCAGCAGTTACTTACGGGGGGGGGCCGATACGCAGTATTTT
v_call: TRBV6-6
j_call: TRBJ2-3
d_call: TRBD2
clone_size: few

cdr3_aa: CASSRRVENTGELFF
cdr3_nt: TGCGCCAGCAGCCGGCGGGTGGAGAACACCGGGGAGCTGTTTTTT
v_call: TRBV4-1
j_call: TRBJ2-2
d_call: .
clone_size: few

cdr3_aa: CASSLLWASGGNNEQFF
cdr3_nt: TGTGCCAGCAGCTTACTTTGGGCTAGCGGGGGCAACAATGAGCAGTTCTTC
v_call: TRBV5-5
j_call: TRBJ2-1
d_call: TRBD2
clone_size: .

cdr3_aa: CASRSPMTGLDGYTF
cdr3_nt: TGCGCCAGCAGATCCCCCATGACAGGGCTCGATGGCTACACCTTC
v_call: TRBV4-1
j_call: TRBJ1-2
d_call: TRBD1
clone_size: .

cdr3_aa: CASNPDSQETQYF
cdr3_nt: TGTGCCAGCAACCCGGACAGTCAAGAGACCCAGTACTTC
v_call: TRBV5-4
j_call: TRBJ2-5
d_call: .
clone_size: .

cdr3_aa: CAISDWDSPEAFF
cdr3_nt: TGTGCCATCAGTGATTGGGACAGTCCGGAAGCTTTCTTT
v_call: TRBV10-3
j_call: TRBJ1-1
d_call: TRBD1
clone_size: .

cdr3_aa: CSARSGTGTYEQYF
cdr3_nt: TGCAGTGCTAGATCCGGGACAGGGACTTACGAGCAGTACTTC
v_call: TRBV20-1
j_call: TRBJ2-7
d_call: TRBD1
clone_size: .

cdr3_aa: CASSSDRGLHGYTF
cdr3_nt: TGTGCCAGCAGCTCAGACAGGGGGCTCCATGGCTACACCTTC
v_call: TRBV7-9
j_call: TRBJ1-2
d_call: TRBD1
clone_size: few

cdr3_aa: CASSLSFGRTEGYTF
cdr3_nt: TGTGCCAGCAGTTTATCGTTCGGTCGGACGGAAGGCTACACCTTC
v_call: TRBV27
j_call: TRBJ1-2
d_call: .
clone_size: few

cdr3_aa: CAIAGTGESQPQHF
cdr3_nt: TGTGCCATCGCCGGGACAGGGGAAAGTCAGCCCCAGCATTTT
v_call: TRBV10-3
j_call: TRBJ1-5
d_call: TRBD1
clone_size: .

cdr3_aa: CASSSATLGELFF
cdr3_nt: TGTGCCAGCAGTTCGGCCACTCTCGGGGAGCTGTTTTTT
v_call: TRBV12-3/TRBV12-4
j_call: TRBJ2-2
d_call: .
clone_size: .

cdr3_aa: CASSLGGRGKLFF
cdr3_nt: TGTGCCAGCAGTCTCGGGGGTCGGGGAAAACTGTTTTTT
v_call: TRBV12-3/TRBV12-4
j_call: TRBJ1-4
d_call: .
clone_size: few

cdr3_aa: CASSLAMGPSSYNEQFF
cdr3_nt: TGTGCCAGCAGCTTGGCTATGGGCCCTAGCTCCTACAATGAGCAGTTCTTC
v_call: TRBV5-6
j_call: TRBJ2-1
d_call: .
clone_size: .

cdr3_aa: CASSPLLEGGVTGELFF
cdr3_nt: TGTGCCAGCAGCCCCTTATTGGAAGGTGGAGTAACCGGGGAGCTGTTTTTT
v_call: TRBV7-6
j_call: TRBJ2-2
d_call: .
clone_size: .

cdr3_aa: CASSYDRGLLLAFF
cdr3_nt: TGTGCCAGCAGTTACGACAGGGGGCTTCTTTTAGCTTTCTTT
v_call: TRBV6-2/TRBV6-3
j_call: TRBJ1-1
d_call: TRBD1
clone_size: .